The 19 T cell receptor beta chains below were found in one sample sequenced in a study of blood T cell repertoires in COVID-19. This table comes from immunoSEQ multiplex PCR, and its TCRdb copy is limited to in-frame clones, with some not included. The data hold tens of thousands of clones, with approximately 90% observed a single time. Specimen: peripheral blood. The receptors originated from a man aged 45 to 65 with acute or convalescent COVID-19.

This chain links TRBV12-5 with TRBJ1-6, with TRBD1 identical over 8 bases. Trimming at V came to 7 bases and at J to 14 bases, leaving 22 bases not matched to a gene. Germline V CDR1 and CDR2: LGHNT, FRNRAP. This CDR3 contains 17 residues. CDR3 nucleotide sequence: TGTGCTAGTGCCCTGGGCGCTACAGGGGGGGCTCGTGGGGCCCTCCACTTT. Translated: CASALGATGGARGALHF.

V is TRBV5-4 and J is TRBJ2-1, with 8 bases aligning to TRBD1. The CDR3 sequence is 12 residues long. Germline CDR1 is SGHNT and CDR2 is YYREEE (reference sequence). V trimming: 4 bases; J trimming: 6 bases; junction bases outside the gene matches: 0. In DNA, the CDR3 is TGTGCCAGCAGCGGACAGGGCAATGAGCAGTTCTTC. Amino acids: CASSGQGNEQFF.

J is TRBJ2-1 and V is TRBV29-1; 8 bases align to TRBD1. Germline CDR1 SQVTM, CDR2 ANQGSEA. V lost 7 bases to trimming and J lost 0 bases; unmatched junction nucleotides: 2. The CDR3 is 13 residues long. CDR3 bases: TGCAGCGGACAGGGGCACTCCTACAATGAGCAGTTCTTC. Protein product: CSGQGHSYNEQFF.

The rearrangement links TRBV5-1 to TRBJ2-3; possibly TRBD2 for D (6 bases). There are 14 residues in the CDR3. Deletions cut 4 bases from V and 4 bases from J, with 13 bases between. Germline V gene lookup returns CDR1 SGHRS and CDR2 YFSETQ. CDR3 coding DNA: TGCGCCAGCAGCGTCTCGCCGGGGGCAGATACGCAGTATTTT. The encoded protein is CASSVSPGADTQYF.

V is TRBV7-3 and J is TRBJ1-1; D unresolved. Trimming stripped 4 bases from V and 1 base from J, with 7 bases between. Germline loops: CDR1 SGHTA, CDR2 FQGTGA. The CDR3 is made up of 13 amino acids. The CDR3 bases are TGTGCCAGCAGCTCCCTCGGGAACACTGAAGCTTTCTTT. Amino acid sequence: CASSSLGNTEAFF.

This chain connects TRBV6-5 to TRBJ1-1; possible D gene TRBD1, 6 bases. This CDR3 is built from 14 residues. Germline V gene sequence: CDR1 MNHEY, CDR2 SVGAGI. Trimming cost V 6 bases and J 0 bases, with 11 bases left between them. The CDR3 here is CASRLQGLNTEAFF. CDR3 nucleotides: TGTGCCAGCAGACTACAGGGACTGAACACTGAAGCTTTCTTT.

The chain is built from TRBV5-1 and TRBJ2-5; 8 positions match TRBD1. J lost 5 bases, V lost 0 bases, and 6 bases had no gene match. Looked up from germline, CDR1 is SGHRS and CDR2 is YFSETQ. The CDR3 covers 15 residues. The CDR3 coding sequence is TGCGCCAGCAGCTTGGTATACAGGGGGGATGAGACCCAGTACTTC. This translates into CASSLVYRGDETQYF.

This clone was observed a single time. This CDR3 reads CASSLDRAQETQYF. CDR3 nucleotides: TGCGCCAGCAGCCTAGACAGGGCCCAAGAGACCCAGTACTTC. The V and J genes are TRBV5-1 and TRBJ2-5; 7 positions agree with TRBD1. The V gene's germline CDR1 is SGHRS and CDR2 YFSETQ. The CDR3 contains 14 residues. Trimming at V came to 4 bases and at J to 1 base, leaving 4 bases not matched to a gene. Filled out from reference TRBV5-1 and TRBJ2-5, the complete variable domain reads KAGVTQTPRYLIKTRGQQVTLSCSPISGHRSVSWYQQTPGQGLQFLFEYFSETQRNKGNFPGRFSGRQFSNSRSEMNVSTLELGDSALYLCASSLDRAQETQYFGPGTRLLVL.

This chain joins TRBV3-1 (or the pseudogene TRBV3-2) and TRBJ2-5; 8 bases agree with TRBD1. The trim removed 5 bases at V and 0 bases at J, leaving 5 bases unmatched. Germline V gene data show CDR1 as LGHDT and CDR2 as YNNKEL (reference sequence). This CDR3 has 15 residues. The CDR3 protein is CASSGQGRYQETQYF. The CDR3 region has the DNA TGTGCCAGCAGCGGACAGGGAAGGTACCAAGAGACCCAGTACTTC.

In DNA form, the CDR3 reads TGTGCCAGCGGGCAAGGGGATGGCACTGAAGCTTTCTTT. The encoded protein is CASGQGDGTEAFF. The V call is TRBV9, the J call TRBJ1-1; tentative D call: TRBD1 (5 bases). The V end lost 7 bases, the J end lost 4 bases, and 14 bases lay between the germline ends. Germline CDR1 and CDR2: SGDLS and YYNGEE. The CDR3 totals 13 residues.

The gene calls are TRBV5-6 and TRBJ2-7, with D possibly matching TRBD2 (7 bases). In germline, CDR1 is SGHDT, CDR2 YYEEEE. The ends were cut back, 0 bases at V and 4 bases at J, with 8 bases in the middle. The CDR3 contains 13 residues. CDR3 nucleotides: TGTGCCAGCAGCTTGGAGGGGGGGTACGAGCAGTACTTC. Encoded protein: CASSLEGGYEQYF.

The CDR3 is CASSFQGAWGANVLTF. CDR3 nucleotide sequence: TGTGCCAGCAGCTTTCAGGGGGCGTGGGGGGCCAACGTCCTGACTTTC. The chain is built from TRBV5-4 and TRBJ2-6, with TRBD1 matching 8 bases. The germline V gene has CDR1 SGHNT and CDR2 YYREEE (reference sequence). This CDR3 is 16 amino acids long. Trimming removed 2 bases from V and 4 bases from J; junction bases left unmatched: 5.

The rearrangement joins TRBV9 to TRBJ2-2; TRBD1 might be the D (5 bases). Germline-derived CDR1 and CDR2 are SGDLS and YYNGEE. The V end was cut by 2 bases, the J end by 1 base, with 9 bases between. The length of the CDR3 is 15 residues. CDR3 region: CASSVAGQNTGELFF. For the CDR3, the DNA is TGTGCCAGCAGCGTTGCAGGGCAGAACACCGGGGAGCTGTTTTTT.

The genes are TRBV30 and TRBJ1-3, with D perhaps matching TRBD1 (5 bases). Per the germline V gene, CDR1 is GTSNPN and CDR2 is SVGIG (reference sequence). The CDR3 has 15 residues. The germline V and J ends were trimmed by 3 bases and 0 bases, with 12 bases remaining between them. As DNA, the CDR3 is TGTGCCTGGAGCGCCGACAGCCACTCTGGAAACACCATATATTTT. This gives the protein CAWSADSHSGNTIYF. Variable domain in full (rest from reference TRBV30 and TRBJ1-3): SQTIHQWPATLVQPVGSPLSLECTVEGTSNPNLYWYRQAAGRGLQLLFYSVGIGQISSEVPQNLSASRPQDRQFILSSKKLLLSDSGFYLCAWSADSHSGNTIYFGEGSWLTVV.

The chain is built from TRBV11-3 and TRBJ2-2; 7 bases map to TRBD1. The V gene's germline CDR1 is SGHNT and CDR2 YENEEA. The CDR3 spans 16 residues. V trimming: 5 bases; J trimming: 0 bases; junction bases outside the gene matches: 6. This CDR3 reads CASSPGTVTNTGELFF. In DNA, the CDR3 is TGTGCCAGCAGCCCTGGGACAGTGACGAACACCGGGGAGCTGTTTTTT.

J is TRBJ1-1 and V is TRBV14; D remains ambiguous. CDR3 length: 13 residues. The V end lost 2 bases, the J end lost 4 bases, and 8 bases lay between the germline ends. Germline CDR1 and CDR2: SGHDN and FVKESK. For the CDR3, the DNA is TGTGCCAGCAGCCAAATTCAGGCCACTGAAGCTTTCTTT. This sequence encodes CASSQIQATEAFF.

The V and J genes are TRBV10-2 and TRBJ1-2, with D hard to call. Per germline, CDR1 WSHSY and CDR2 SAAADI. V was trimmed by 3 bases and J by 7 bases, leaving 9 bases between them. The CDR3 has 12 amino acids. The CDR3 bases are TGCGCCAGCAGTGAAACGGGAGCTGGCTACACCTTC. Residues: CASSETGAGYTF.

The chain recombines TRBV5-6 with TRBJ2-4; TRBD2 might be the D (6 bases). This CDR3 has 13 amino acids. V lost 0 bases, J lost 9 bases, and 10 bases lay in between. CDR1 is SGHDT and CDR2 is YYEEEE in the germline V gene. The CDR3 loop reads CASSLVVGGIQYF. The CDR3 DNA sequence: TGTGCCAGCAGCTTGGTAGTGGGAGGCATTCAGTACTTC.

The chain has TRBV21-1 and TRBJ1-2; the table names TRBD1, a call not compared with the DNA. TRBV21-1 is an annotated pseudogene. The CDR3 sequence is 17 residues long. This CDR3 reads CASRPRRQGAFGYGYTF. The CDR3 coding sequence is TGTGCCAGCAGACCTAGGAGACAGGGGGCTTTTGGCTATGGCTACACCTTC.